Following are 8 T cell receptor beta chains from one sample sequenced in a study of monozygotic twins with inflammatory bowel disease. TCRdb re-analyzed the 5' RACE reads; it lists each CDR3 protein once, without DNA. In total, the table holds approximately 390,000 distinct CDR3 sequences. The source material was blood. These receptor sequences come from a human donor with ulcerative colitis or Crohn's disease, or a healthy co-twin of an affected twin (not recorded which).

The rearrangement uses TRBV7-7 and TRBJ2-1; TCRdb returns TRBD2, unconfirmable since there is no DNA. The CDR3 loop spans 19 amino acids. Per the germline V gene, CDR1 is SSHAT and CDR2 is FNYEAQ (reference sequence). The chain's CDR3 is CASSLVGLAGLSSYNEQFF.

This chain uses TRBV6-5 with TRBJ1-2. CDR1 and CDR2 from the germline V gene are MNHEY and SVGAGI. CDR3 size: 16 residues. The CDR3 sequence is CASSYRRFDGDYGYTF.

CDR3 region: CASSQVTAATYEQYF. The V call is TRBV4-3, the J call TRBJ2-7; absent DNA, TCRdb's TRBD2 call cannot be checked. There are 15 residues in the CDR3. Germline V CDR1 and CDR2: LGHNA, YSLEER.

The CDR3 is CAISLGLAGGDGEQYF. V gene TRBV10-3 combines with J gene TRBJ2-7; TCRdb names TRBD2, which stays unverified in the absence of DNA. Looked up from germline, CDR1 is ENHRY and CDR2 is SYGVKD. The CDR3 runs 16 residues.

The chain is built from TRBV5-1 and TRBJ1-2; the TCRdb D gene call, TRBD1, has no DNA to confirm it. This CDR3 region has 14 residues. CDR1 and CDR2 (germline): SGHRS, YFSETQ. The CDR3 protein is CASSSTAGEYGYTF.

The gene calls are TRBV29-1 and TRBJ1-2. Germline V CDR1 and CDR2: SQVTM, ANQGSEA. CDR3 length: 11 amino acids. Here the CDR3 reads CSAGKVDGYTF.

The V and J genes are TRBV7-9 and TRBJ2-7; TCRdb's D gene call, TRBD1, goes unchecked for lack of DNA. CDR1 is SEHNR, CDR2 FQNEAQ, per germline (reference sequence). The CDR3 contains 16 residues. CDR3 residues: CASSSGTTGIQYEQYF.

CDR3: CASSLAIAGGPSEQFF. The rearrangement uses TRBV5-5 and TRBJ2-1; absent DNA, TCRdb's TRBD2 call cannot be checked. The CDR3 has 16 amino acids. Germline V gene lookup returns CDR1 SGHKS and CDR2 YYEKEE (reference sequence).